This TCR beta chain came from a study of beta chain features in type 1 diabetes (dated by TCRdb to 2017 to 2018). For context, the study as a whole: Patients and healthy donors did not differ in mean age, gender distribution, total cell number or subset yield. A total of 90 million to 130 million sorted cells were examined across all samples, and a strong correlation was observed between cell number per subset and RNA yield. The study compared TCRB repertoires of sorted circulating CD4+ T cell subsets between recently diagnosed type 1 diabetes patients and matched healthy donors. Regulatory and stem cell-like memory subsets were isolated from only 8 patients and about eight healthy donors, whereas naive and central memory subsets came from all 30 or so donors. The research as a whole found: Naive, central memory and regulatory TCRB repertoires appeared to be more similar among patients than among healthy donors. Because small numbers of individuals were included in the HLA sub-analyses, any influence of HLA type on TCRB rearrangement was left unresolved. PCR may preferentially amplify shorter templates, but because patient and control samples were amplified and corrected together, any resulting skew would affect both groups equally. Because cDNA was sequenced instead of genomic DNA, activated cells with high expression could be over-represented, although the groups did not differ in activation or CD3 levels. At VDJ recombination sites, type 1 diabetes patients had fewer insertions and more deleted nucleotides, which implies abnormalities in thymic rearrangement. In all four CD4+ subsets, TCRB CDR3 length was moderately but significantly shorter in type 1 diabetes patients.

From the germline V gene, CDR1 is MNHNS and CDR2 is SASEGT. The CDR3 spans 17 residues, from the cysteine through the phenylalanine. Left in the record is the CDR3 DNA by itself, 51 bases read in frame from the first base. This clone was observed a few times. Its antigen is currently not known. At one of its ends the junction is not consistent with the germline gene, which may arise from a read error. Each donor gave one peripheral blood draw, around 0.12 L on average, collected into heparinised tubes. Using a panel that included CD45RO, CCR7, CD25, CD127, CD95 and CD27, naive, central memory, regulatory and stem cell-like memory CD4+ T cells were sorted on a BD FACSAria II. All sorted populations exceeded 95% purity. PBMCs were separated immediately by Lymphoprep density gradient centrifugation and were stained directly, without being cultured. Samples were stained and sorted in pairs, with one healthy donor and one patient per experiment, so that batch effects were minimized.

The High Capacity cDNA Reverse Transcription Kit was used to reverse transcribe all of the isolated RNA, meaning that expressed TCRB transcripts were what got sequenced. Deep immunoSEQ sequencing was applied to naive, central memory and regulatory T cell samples, giving an average of approximately 4 million total reads per sample. Sorted cells were lysed in RLT buffer and RNA was extracted with DNase-treated RNeasy Micro or Mini kits, depending on cell number. To prevent cross-contamination, every cell subset was processed on its own, while patient and healthy donor samples were processed together. TCRB sequences were amplified from cDNA with the immunoSEQ multiplex PCR, producing 87-bp fragments spanning the CDR3 region. Sequencing of the amplicons was performed on the Illumina HiSeq platform. On the study's bioinformatics: PCR bias was corrected computationally using synthetic template baselines, and reads within Hamming distance 2 were collapsed, with unmergeable singletons discarded. Reads were aligned to IMGT to assign V, D and J genes, CDR3 length, and insertions or deletions at six rearrangement sites. Clonotype counts were normalized to sorted cell number within each subset before computing true diversity and Gini coefficients with the tcR R package. The overlap coefficient, calculated on TCRB nucleotide sequences, was used to quantify repertoire sharing. This immuneACCESS table, as held by TCRdb, lists in-frame sequences with V and J called but not all clones. Of the missing ones, under half trace to an unresolved V gene in checked studies; the others have no known cause. D and trimming come from the DNA, and the V and J calls and clone size come from that table. For this sample the table gives 250,000 to 350,000 clones, of which around 15% were detected only once. The ten most abundant clones make up over 5% of the sample.

This TCR was sampled from a man aged 30-40 years in good health. Sequenced: central memory CD4+ T cells from blood. In this chain, TRBV6-1 is recombined with TRBJ1-3; perhaps TRBD1 is the D gene, with 6 bases matching. The bases are TGTGCCATCAGTGAGTCCACCAGGGGAACTACTGGAAACACCATATATTTT. It is translated as CAISESTRGTTGNTIYF.